This TCR beta chain was found in a study of blood T cell repertoires in COVID-19. Background on the study: Samples representing acute and convalescent COVID-19 were sourced from the United States, Italy and Spain.

Only in-frame clones appear in the TCRdb table, and some are missing; sequencing was by immunoSEQ multiplex PCR. The sample lists about 81,000 clones; roughly 91% were seen once. CDR1 is MNHEY, CDR2 SVGAGI, per germline. V was clipped by 6 bases and J by 6 bases, with 18 bases between them. The CDR3 covers 15 residues. The chain employs TRBV6-5 and TRBJ1-5, with D possibly being TRBD1 (5 bases). This sequence was found in a woman in her 50s in a cohort sampled during active COVID-19. Sequencing input: peripheral blood. CDR3 sequence: CASSFGGDPSQPQHF. In DNA, the CDR3 is TGTGCCAGCAGCTTTGGGGGGGACCCTAGTCAGCCCCAGCATTTT.